This T cell receptor beta chain was obtained from a study of shared clonotypes between healthy human individuals. Study results and caveats: Sequencing depth was expected to affect clonotype sharing among donors. The study sampled only blood, and tissue repertoires likely differ.

Original processing notes: Junction-only sequences without quality scores came from ImmunoSEQ, so filtering differed. Only in-frame clones appear in the TCRdb table, and some are missing; sequencing was by immunoSEQ multiplex PCR. D and trimming come from the DNA, and the V and J calls and clone size come from that table. The data hold 2 million to 2.5 million clones, with 90% to 95% observed a single time. This CDR3 contains 15 residues. CDR1 and CDR2 from the germline V gene are WNHNN and SYGVQD (reference sequence). Trimming took 0 bases from V and 3 from J, leaving 12 bases between them. Naive CD8 cells lacked CD45RO and underwent positive selection for CCR7, leaving out terminally differentiated effector memory CD45RA+ cells. On this clone itself: Its antigen remains unknown.

The receptor was isolated from a man younger than 30 in good health. Some clones in this sample may be carry-over from other donors' samples. The sample was naive CD8+ T cells from PBMCs. The chain couples TRBV10-1 to TRBJ2-7, with D maybe TRBD1 (7 bases). The CDR3 reads CASSESSGGNYEQYF. DNA for the CDR3: TGCGCCAGCAGTGAGTCTTCAGGGGGGAACTACGAGCAGTACTTC.